This T cell receptor beta chain came from a study of chemoradiotherapy in HPV16-positive cancers. Generated by immunoSEQ multiplex PCR, the TCRdb table keeps only in-frame clones and is missing some. The data contain 25,000 to 35,000 clones, 88% of them singletons. Germline values: CDR1 LGHNA, CDR2 YNFKEQ. Trimming took 0 bases from V and 6 from J; bases not matched to a gene: 10. This CDR3 contains 16 residues. Whole-study results and caveats: Candidate HPV-specific clones and E7-related TCR motifs grew in tumor during treatment. In HPV16-positive patients, HPV-responsive T-cell expansion tracked better recurrence-free survival.

Concerning this clone: Its matching antigen is unknown.

Repertoires were sampled repeatedly during chemoradiotherapy. The sample consisted of blood, taken from a patient who underwent chemoradiotherapy. The chain combines TRBV4-2 with TRBJ1-1; 7 nucleotides match TRBD1. The sequence came from a human donor with HPV-associated anogenital cancer. The CDR3 bases are TGTGCCAGCAGCCAAGAACTGACAGGGTTCTCGTCTGAAGCTTTCTTT. The encoded protein is CASSQELTGFSSEAFF.